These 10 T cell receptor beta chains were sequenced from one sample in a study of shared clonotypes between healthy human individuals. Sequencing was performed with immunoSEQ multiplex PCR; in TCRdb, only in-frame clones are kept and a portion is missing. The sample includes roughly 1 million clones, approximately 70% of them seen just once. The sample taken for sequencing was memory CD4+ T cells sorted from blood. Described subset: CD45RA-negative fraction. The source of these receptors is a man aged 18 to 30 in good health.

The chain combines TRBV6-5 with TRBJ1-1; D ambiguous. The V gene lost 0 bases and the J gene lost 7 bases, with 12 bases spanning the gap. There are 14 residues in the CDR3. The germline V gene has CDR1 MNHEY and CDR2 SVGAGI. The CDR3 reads CASSYSRLNLEAFF. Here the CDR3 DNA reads TGTGCCAGCAGTTACTCACGACTGAACCTTGAAGCTTTCTTT.

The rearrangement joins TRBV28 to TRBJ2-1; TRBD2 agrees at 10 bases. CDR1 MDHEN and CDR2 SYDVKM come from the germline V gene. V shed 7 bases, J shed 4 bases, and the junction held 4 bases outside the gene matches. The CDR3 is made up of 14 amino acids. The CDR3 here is CASISGGVYNEQFF. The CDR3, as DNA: TGTGCCAGCATCAGCGGGGGGGTTTACAATGAGCAGTTCTTC.

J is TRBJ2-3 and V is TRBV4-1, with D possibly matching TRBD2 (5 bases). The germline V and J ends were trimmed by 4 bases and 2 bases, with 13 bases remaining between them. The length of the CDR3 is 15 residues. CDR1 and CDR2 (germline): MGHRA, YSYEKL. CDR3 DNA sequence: TGCGCCAGCAGCCTCCGGACTCCCAACACAGATACGCAGTATTTT. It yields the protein CASSLRTPNTDTQYF.

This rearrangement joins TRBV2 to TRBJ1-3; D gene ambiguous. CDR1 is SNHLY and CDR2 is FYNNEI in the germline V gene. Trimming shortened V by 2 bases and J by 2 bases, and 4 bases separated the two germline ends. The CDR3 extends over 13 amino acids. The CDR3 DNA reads TGTGCCAGCAGTGAAACTACTGGAAACACCATATATTTT. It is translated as CASSETTGNTIYF.

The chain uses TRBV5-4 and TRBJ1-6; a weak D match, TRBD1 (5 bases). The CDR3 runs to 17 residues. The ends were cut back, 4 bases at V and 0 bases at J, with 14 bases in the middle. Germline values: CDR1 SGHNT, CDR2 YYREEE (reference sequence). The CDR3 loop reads CASSPAPDSSYNSPLHF. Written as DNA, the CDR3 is TGTGCCAGCAGCCCTGCACCTGACAGCTCCTATAATTCACCCCTCCACTTT.

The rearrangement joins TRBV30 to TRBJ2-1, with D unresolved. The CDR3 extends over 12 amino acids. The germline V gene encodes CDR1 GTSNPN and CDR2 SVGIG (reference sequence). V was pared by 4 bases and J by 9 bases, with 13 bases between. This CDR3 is CAWTTGVLEQFF. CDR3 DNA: TGTGCCTGGACGACTGGCGTGCTTGAGCAGTTCTTC.

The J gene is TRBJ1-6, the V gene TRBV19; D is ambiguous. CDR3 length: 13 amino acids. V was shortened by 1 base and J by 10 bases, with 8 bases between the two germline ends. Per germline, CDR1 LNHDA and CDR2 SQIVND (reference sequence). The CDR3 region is CASSIAGSSPLHF. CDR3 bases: TGTGCCAGTAGTATAGCTGGGAGCTCACCCCTCCACTTT. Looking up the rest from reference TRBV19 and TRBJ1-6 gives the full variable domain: DGGITQSPKYLFRKEGQNVTLSCEQNLNHDAMYWYRQDPGQGLRLIYYSQIVNDFQKGDIAEGYSVSREKKESFPLTVTSAQKNPTAFYLCASSIAGSSPLHFGNGTRLTVT.

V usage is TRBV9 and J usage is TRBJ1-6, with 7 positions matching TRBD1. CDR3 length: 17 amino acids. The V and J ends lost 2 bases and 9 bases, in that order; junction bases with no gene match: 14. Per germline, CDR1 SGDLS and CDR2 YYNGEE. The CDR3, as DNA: TGTGCCAGCAGCGTGGGAGGGGCGACAGGGCTGTTTTCACCCCTCCACTTT. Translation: CASSVGGATGLFSPLHF. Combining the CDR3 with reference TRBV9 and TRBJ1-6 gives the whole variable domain DSGVTQTPKHLITATGQRVTLRCSPRSGDLSVYWYQQSLDQGLQFLIQYYNGEERAKGNILERFSAQQFPDLHSELNLSSLELGDSALYFCASSVGGATGLFSPLHFGNGTRLTVT.

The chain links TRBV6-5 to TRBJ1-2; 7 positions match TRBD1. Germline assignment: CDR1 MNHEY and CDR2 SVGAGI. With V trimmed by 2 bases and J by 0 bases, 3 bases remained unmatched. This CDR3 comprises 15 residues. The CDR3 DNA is TGTGCCAGCAGTTACCGGACAGGAGCTAACTATGGCTACACCTTC. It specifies CASSYRTGANYGYTF.

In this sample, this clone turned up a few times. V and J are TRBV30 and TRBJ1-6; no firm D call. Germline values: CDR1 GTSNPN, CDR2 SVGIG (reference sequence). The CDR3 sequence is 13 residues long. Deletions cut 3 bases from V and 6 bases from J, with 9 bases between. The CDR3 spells CAWSPGVNSPLHF. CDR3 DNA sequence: TGTGCCTGGAGCCCCGGGGTTAATTCACCCCTCCACTTT. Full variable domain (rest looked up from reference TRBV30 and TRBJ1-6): SQTIHQWPATLVQPVGSPLSLECTVEGTSNPNLYWYRQAAGRGLQLLFYSVGIGQISSEVPQNLSASRPQDRQFILSSKKLLLSDSGFYLCAWSPGVNSPLHFGNGTRLTVT.